The 14 T cell receptor beta chains listed next were all sequenced from one sample in a study of T-cell reconstitution after alpha-beta-depleted transplantation in children. This sample's TCRbeta library carried unique molecular identifier barcodes. TCRdb analysed the PCR reads with MiXCR anew, one entry per CDR3 protein. The sample yields approximately 400,000 distinct CDR3 sequences, around 16% seen once. The input for sequencing was PBMCs, mostly from graft donor cells, taken 360 days after TCRalphabeta/CD19-depleted stem cell transplant. The receptors derive from a boy in the first two years of life who had a stem cell transplant for Wiskott-Aldrich syndrome, so the T cells may come from the graft donor.

The chain couples TRBV4-3 to TRBJ2-1; a weak D match, TRBD1 (6 bases). Germline lookup yields CDR1 LGHNA and CDR2 YSLEER. V was cut by 0 bases and J by 4 bases, with 13 bases left in between. The CDR3 is 16 residues long. The CDR3 bases are TGCGCCAGCAGCCAAGATCGGAGACAGGAGTACAATGAGCAGTTCTTC. This encodes CASSQDRRQEYNEQFF.

The V gene is TRBV7-9, the J gene TRBJ2-5, with D uncertain. Germline values: CDR1 SEHNR, CDR2 FQNEAQ (reference sequence). Trimming removed 3 bases from V and 5 bases from J, with 10 bases in between. The CDR3 totals 13 residues. CDR3 in amino acids: CASSFGLVETQYF. The DNA of the CDR3 is TGTGCCAGCAGCTTCGGGCTTGTTGAGACCCAGTACTTC.

This clonotype was detected only a few times. The J gene is TRBJ1-2, the V gene TRBV12-3 or TRBV12-4, with unresolved D. The CDR3 runs to 12 residues. V lost 5 bases to trimming and J lost 2 bases, with 6 bases between them. Written as DNA, the CDR3 is TGTGCCAGCAGTCCCGCCAACTATGGCTACACCTTC. Protein sequence: CASSPANYGYTF.

This clonotype was counted only a few times. J is TRBJ1-2 and V is TRBV12-3 or TRBV12-4; weak D call: TRBD1 (6 bases). V gave up 5 bases and J gave up 8 bases, with 21 bases separating them. The CDR3 runs to 15 residues. For the CDR3, the DNA is TGTGCCAGCAGTATAGGGGGACCGTCAAGAAGCGGCTACACCTTC. Residues: CASSIGGPSRSGYTF.

This sequence joins TRBV24-1 and TRBJ2-1; D remains ambiguous. CDR1 KGHDR and CDR2 SFDVKD come from the germline V gene. CDR3 length: 13 residues. Trimming pared 4 bases from V and 9 bases from J, leaving 12 bases between. The CDR3 region is CATSDLRKGEQFF. The CDR3, as DNA: TGTGCCACCAGTGACTTGAGGAAAGGTGAGCAGTTCTTC.

This clonotype was seen a few times. The DNA of the CDR3 is TGTGCCAGCAGCTTAGTACGAGGGGAGACCCAGTACTTC. Translating gives CASSLVRGETQYF. The rearrangement links TRBV11-2 to TRBJ2-5; possible D gene TRBD2, 5 bases. Between the trimmed V and J ends, which lost 1 base and 5 bases, there was a span of 8 bases. CDR3 size: 13 residues. Germline assignment: CDR1 SGHAT and CDR2 FQNNGV.

Only a few counts were recorded for this clonotype. This chain connects TRBV20-1 to TRBJ2-7, with a possible D match to TRBD2 (6 bases). Per the germline V gene, CDR1 is DFQATT and CDR2 is SNEGSKA (reference sequence). The CDR3 is 14 amino acids. Between the trimmed V and J ends, which lost 5 bases and 0 bases, there was a span of 14 bases. The CDR3 loop is CSALGLTSSYEQYF. The CDR3 DNA is TGCAGTGCTTTAGGACTAACTAGCTCCTACGAGCAGTACTTC.

This clonotype was recorded a few times. This rearrangement joins TRBV12-3 or TRBV12-4 to TRBJ2-1; D not certain. V was trimmed by 6 bases and J by 4 bases, leaving 10 bases between them. This CDR3 has 13 residues. This chain's CDR3 is CASSTEIYNEQFF. CDR3 nucleotides: TGTGCCAGCAGCACAGAAATTTACAATGAGCAGTTCTTC.

The CDR3: CAWSDRQDTQYF. In DNA form, the CDR3 reads TGTGCCTGGAGTGACCGCCAAGATACGCAGTATTTT. This chain links TRBV30 with TRBJ2-3, with unresolved D. Looked up from germline, CDR1 is GTSNPN and CDR2 is SVGIG (reference sequence). The V and J ends lost 1 base and 5 bases respectively, with 7 bases between them. The CDR3 has 12 residues.

In its sample, this clonotype was seen a few times. The CDR3 is CASSLARQGGFYEQYF. In nucleotides, the CDR3 is TGTGCCAGCAGCTTAGCCAGACAGGGGGGTTTTTACGAGCAGTACTTC. The chain uses TRBV7-8 and TRBJ2-7; 9 bases are shared with TRBD1. The CDR3 runs to 16 residues. V lost 0 bases and J lost 4; bases outside the gene matches: 7. Per the germline V gene, CDR1 is SGHVS and CDR2 is FQNEAQ. Using reference TRBV7-8 and TRBJ2-7 for the parts outside the CDR3, the full variable domain is GAGVSQSPRYKVAKRGQDVALRCDPISGHVSLFWYQQALGQGPEFLTYFQNEAQLDKSGLPSDRFFAERPEGSVSTLKIQRTQQEDSAVYLCASSLARQGGFYEQYFGPGTRLTVT.

Only a few counts were recorded for this clonotype. In DNA form, the CDR3 reads TGTTCCACTGGTACGCTAGAGACCCAGTACTTC. Encoded protein: CSTGTLETQYF. This chain links TRBV30 with TRBJ2-5; the D is unclear. The CDR3 consists of 11 residues. Looked up from germline, CDR1 is GTSNPN and CDR2 is SVGIG (reference sequence).

Only a few counts were recorded for this clonotype. The V gene is TRBV11-3, the J gene TRBJ2-3; no firm D call. This CDR3 spans 12 amino acids. The germline CDR1 and CDR2 sequences are SGHNT and YENEEA. V shed 3 bases and J shed 2 bases, with 3 bases lying between them. The CDR3 reads CASSFNTDTQYF. CDR3 DNA sequence: TGTGCCAGCAGCTTTAACACAGATACGCAGTATTTT.

V gene TRBV14 combines with J gene TRBJ2-5; D is ambiguous. The germline CDR1 and CDR2 sequences are SGHDN and FVKESK. The CDR3 loop spans 12 amino acids. The V end lost 0 bases, the J end lost 7 bases, and 6 bases lay between the germline ends. The CDR3 nucleotides are TGTGCCAGCAGCCAAGACACCCGGACCCAGTACTTC. Protein sequence: CASSQDTRTQYF.

The chain uses TRBV12-3 or TRBV12-4 and TRBJ2-7; a possible D gene is TRBD2 (6 bases). V was pared by 3 bases and J by 3 bases, with 18 bases between. This CDR3 contains 16 residues. For the CDR3, the DNA is TGTGCCAGCAGTTTCCGGGACTTCCTCCCAAACTACGAGCAGTACTTC. Amino acid sequence: CASSFRDFLPNYEQYF.